The source of this T cell receptor beta chain is a study of blood T cell repertoires in COVID-19. The overall study: Acute and convalescent COVID-19 samples came from the United States, Italy and Spain. PBMCs, B-cell-depleted T cells, or T cells were the source of the cDNA or gDNA that made up the material.

As handled by the study authors: From reference gene primer amplification, estimates of nucleated cell counts were derived. Here immunoSEQ multiplex PCR was the method, and the copy in TCRdb shows in-frame clones only, minus some. The DNA was the basis for D and trimming; V, J and clone size are from that table. The sample carries tens of thousands of clones, over 65% recorded once. This CDR3 is 13 amino acids long. V was trimmed by 3 bases and J by 7 bases, leaving 12 bases between them. The germline V gene has CDR1 LNHDA and CDR2 SQIVND (reference sequence). The source is a woman aged 55 to 70 with acute or convalescent COVID-19. Source material: peripheral blood. The chain joins TRBV19 to TRBJ1-2; D not certain. CDR3 loop: CASSIARVGGYTF. CDR3 coding DNA: TGTGCCAGTAGTATTGCTCGCGTTGGTGGCTACACCTTC.